This TCR beta chain was identified during a study of cytomegalovirus exposure and HLA in healthy donors. The study ran its PCR with 60 Vbeta and 13 Jbeta primers. Assay: immunoSEQ multiplex PCR; the TCRdb copy retains only in-frame clones and omits some. The sample yields about 140,000 clones, 75% to 80% seen once. This clone was seen a handful of times. The ends were cut back, 5 bases at V and 7 bases at J, with 18 bases in the middle. Germline CDR1 reads PRHDT; CDR2 reads FYEKMQ (reference sequence). The CDR3 runs 15 residues. This sequence originates from a woman in her thirties or forties in good health and CMV-seropositive. The chain recombines TRBV13 with TRBJ2-1; a possible D gene is TRBD2 (6 bases). Specimen: PBMCs. The CDR3 sequence: CASSPGRDLGNEQFF. CDR3 bases: TGTGCCAGCAGCCCGGGGCGGGATCTAGGGAATGAGCAGTTCTTC.